The TCR beta chain described here comes from a study of CD8+ T cells in alopecia areata. Looking at the study overall: The percentage of affected scalp area served as the score of severity for treated patients.

This CDR3 has 13 amino acids. Between the trimmed V and J ends, which lost 5 bases and 4 bases, there was a span of 11 bases. Germline assignment: CDR1 MGHRA and CDR2 YSYEKL. The treatment denotes: oral pan-JAK inhibitor, 5-10 mg twice daily. After isolation, RNA underwent reverse transcription to generate cDNA as the sequencing template. The method was immunoSEQ multiplex PCR; TCRdb's version includes in-frame clones alone and lacks a portion of them. The sample lists some 150,000 clones; about 59% were seen once. Sequencing was performed on CD8+ T cells sorted from blood, taken at week 4, from a patient treated with tofacitinib. This clonotype originated in a human donor with alopecia areata. The V gene is TRBV4-1, the J gene TRBJ1-2; D ambiguous. This CDR3 is CASSDREGYGYTF. The CDR3 DNA reads as TGCGCCAGCAGCGATAGGGAGGGCTATGGCTACACCTTC.